This T cell receptor (beta chain) was retrieved from a study of T cell repertoires in cytomegalovirus infection. Study background: Evidence of both CMV infection and a matching HLA type came from public TCR beta signatures. The study's findings and limits: Ex vivo, HLA-C-restricted CMV-specific TCR beta clonotypes prevailed over the rest of the response.

Germline CDR1 reads LNHDA; CDR2 reads SQIVND (reference sequence). CDR3 length: 14 residues. Trimming left V 4 bases short and J 5 bases short, with 12 bases between. TCRdb called the reads again in MiXCR, with one record for every CDR3 protein. The top ten clones hold roughly a sixth of a sample with some 480,000 distinct CDR3 sequences, 25% to 35% of them seen once. A remark on this clonotype: Its antigen is currently unknown.

This receptor was taken from a human donor in good health (CMV status not recorded). Some clones in this sample may be carry-over from other donors' samples. The V gene is TRBV19, the J gene TRBJ1-5; a weak D match, TRBD1 (6 bases). This sample comprised cultured PBMCs, obtained from culture after CMV antigen stimulation. Written as DNA, the CDR3 is TGTGCCAGTAGTAACAACAGGGCGTATCAGCCCCAGCATTTT. Translating it yields CASSNNRAYQPQHF.